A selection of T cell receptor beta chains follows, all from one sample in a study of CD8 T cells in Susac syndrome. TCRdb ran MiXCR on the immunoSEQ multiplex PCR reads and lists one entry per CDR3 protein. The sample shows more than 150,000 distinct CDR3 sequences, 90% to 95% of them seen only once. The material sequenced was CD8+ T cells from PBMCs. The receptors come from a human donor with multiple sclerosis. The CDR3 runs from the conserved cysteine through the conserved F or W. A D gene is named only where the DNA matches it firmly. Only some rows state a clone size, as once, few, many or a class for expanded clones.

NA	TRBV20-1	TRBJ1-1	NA	CSAKKLSGLNTEAFF	TGCAGTGCTAAAAAACTATCCGGGTTGAACACTGAAGCTTTCTTT
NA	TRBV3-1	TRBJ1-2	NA	CASSATRGQGVSDYGYTF	TGTGCCAGCAGCGCAACCCGGGGACAAGGCGTCTCGGACTATGGCTACACCTTC
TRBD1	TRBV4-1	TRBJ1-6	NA	CASSHGTGTNSPLHF	TGCGCCAGCAGCCACGGGACAGGCACCAATTCACCCCTCCACTTT
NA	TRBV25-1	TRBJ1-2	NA	CASSRSVIGVYGYTF	TGTGCCAGCAGTCGGTCTGTTATAGGGGTTTATGGCTACACCTTC
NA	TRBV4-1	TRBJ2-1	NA	CASSQEEKGSYNEQFF	TGCGCCAGCAGCCAAGAGGAAAAGGGATCCTACAATGAGCAGTTCTTC
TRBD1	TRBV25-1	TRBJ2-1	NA	CASSTGGSYNEQFF	TGTGCCAGCAGTACAGGGGGCTCTTACAATGAGCAGTTCTTC
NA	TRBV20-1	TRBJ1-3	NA	CSAAGGLQNTIYF	TGCAGTGCCGCAGGCGGACTTCAAAACACCATATATTTT
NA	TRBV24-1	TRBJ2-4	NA	CATSTAESKNIQYF	TGTGCCACATCGACCGCGGAGTCTAAGAACATTCAGTACTTC
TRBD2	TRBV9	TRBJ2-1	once	CASSANSGGAWNEQFF	TGTGCCAGCAGCGCCAATAGCGGGGGGGCCTGGAATGAGCAGTTCTTC
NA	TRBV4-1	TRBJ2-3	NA	CASSQEERNTDTQYF	TGCGCCAGCAGCCAAGAGGAGCGGAACACAGATACGCAGTATTTT
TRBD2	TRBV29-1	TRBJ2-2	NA	CSVQGRGDLTGELFF	TGCAGCGTCCAAGGACGGGGGGACCTAACCGGGGAGCTGTTTTTT
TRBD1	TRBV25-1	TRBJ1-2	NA	CASNPFEGQAYYGYTF	TGTGCCAGCAACCCGTTCGAGGGACAGGCCTACTATGGCTACACCTTC
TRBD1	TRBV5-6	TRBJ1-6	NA	CASSLGQGAGSPLHF	TGTGCCAGCAGCTTGGGACAGGGGGCCGGGTCACCCCTCCACTTT
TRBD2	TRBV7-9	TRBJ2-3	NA	CASSLGLAGSTDTQYF	TGTGCCAGCAGCCTGGGACTAGCGGGGAGCACAGATACGCAGTATTTT
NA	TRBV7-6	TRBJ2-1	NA	CASSLVAEYNEQFF	TGTGCCAGCAGCTTAGTTGCGGAGTACAATGAGCAGTTCTTC
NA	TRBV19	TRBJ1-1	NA	CASTLEGEGTEAFF	TGTGCCAGTACCCTTGAGGGGGAAGGAACTGAAGCTTTCTTT
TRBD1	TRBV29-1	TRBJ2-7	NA	CSVAPGQGNSYEQYF	TGCAGCGTTGCACCCGGACAGGGAAACTCCTACGAGCAGTACTTC
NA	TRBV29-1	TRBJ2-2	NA	CSVDFGRDPGELFF	TGCAGCGTTGACTTCGGCAGGGACCCCGGGGAGCTGTTTTTT
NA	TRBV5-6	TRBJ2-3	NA	CASSSQGERDTQYF	TGTGCCAGCAGCTCACAGGGTGAGCGAGATACGCAGTATTTT
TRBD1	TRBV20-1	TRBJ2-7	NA	CSASIIQGNWREQYF	TGCAGTGCCTCGATAATACAGGGGAACTGGCGCGAGCAGTACTTC
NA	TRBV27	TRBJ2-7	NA	CASSYGPLYEQYF	TGTGCCAGCAGCTACGGACCGCTTTACGAGCAGTACTTC
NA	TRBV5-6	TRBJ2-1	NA	CASSLGTVSYNEQFF	TGTGCCAGCAGCTTGGGGACAGTCTCCTACAATGAGCAGTTCTTC
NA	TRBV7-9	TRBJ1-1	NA	CASSLESRTEAFF	TGTGCCAGCAGCTTAGAGTCGAGGACTGAAGCTTTCTTT
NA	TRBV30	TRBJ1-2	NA	CAWSSLGGGYTF	TGTGCCTGGAGTTCTCTCGGGGGGGGCTACACCTTC
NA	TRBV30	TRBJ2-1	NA	CALIAQNSYNEQFF	TGTGCCTTAATAGCGCAAAACTCCTACAATGAGCAGTTCTTC
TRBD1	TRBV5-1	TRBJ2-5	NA	CASSLGDRQETQYF	TGCGCCAGCAGCCTAGGGGACAGGCAAGAGACCCAGTACTTC
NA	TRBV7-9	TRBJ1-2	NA	CASSPEGYDYGYTF	TGTGCCAGCAGCCCAGAAGGGTACGACTATGGCTACACCTTC
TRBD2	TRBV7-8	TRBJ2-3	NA	CASSLGQRGPLVDTQYF	TGTGCCAGCAGCTTAGGACAGCGGGGGCCCCTCGTAGATACGCAGTATTTT
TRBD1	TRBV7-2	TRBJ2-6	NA	CASSLRGRDRVTGANVLTF	TGTGCCAGCAGCTTAAGGGGCCGGGACAGGGTTACTGGGGCCAACGTCCTGACTTTC
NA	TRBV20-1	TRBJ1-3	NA	CSARVIGGTLSGNTIYF	TGCAGTGCTAGAGTTATAGGCGGGACACTCTCTGGAAACACCATATATTTT
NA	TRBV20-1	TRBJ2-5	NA	CSARNLWTPEETQYF	TGCAGTGCTAGAAATCTGTGGACCCCAGAAGAGACCCAGTACTTC
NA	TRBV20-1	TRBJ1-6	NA	CSARDLETSSYNSPLHF	TGCAGTGCTAGAGATCTCGAGACGAGCTCCTATAATTCACCCCTCCACTTT
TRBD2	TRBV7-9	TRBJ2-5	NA	CASSLTGRQETQYF	TGTGCCAGCAGCTTAACCGGGAGGCAAGAGACCCAGTACTTC
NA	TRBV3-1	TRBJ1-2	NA	CASSQGFEGYTF	TGTGCCAGCAGCCAGGGGTTCGAGGGCTACACCTTC
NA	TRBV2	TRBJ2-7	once	CASQVYSYEQYF	TGTGCCAGCCAGGTGTACTCCTACGAGCAGTACTTC
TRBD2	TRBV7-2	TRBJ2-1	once	CASSRSLAGGNEQFF	TGTGCCAGCAGCCGAAGCCTAGCGGGGGGGAATGAGCAGTTCTTC
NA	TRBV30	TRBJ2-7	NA	CAWSVQVPYEQYF	TGTGCCTGGAGTGTCCAGGTTCCCTACGAGCAGTACTTC
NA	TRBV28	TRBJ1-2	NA	CASSLAYGYTF	TGTGCCAGCAGTTTGGCTTATGGCTACACCTTC
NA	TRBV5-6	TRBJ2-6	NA	CASSGTGNGANVLTF	TGTGCCAGCAGCGGAACAGGGAATGGGGCCAACGTCCTGACTTTC
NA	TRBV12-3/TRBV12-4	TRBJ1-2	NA	CASSLGTGYYGYTF	TGTGCCAGCAGTTTAGGTACAGGATACTATGGCTACACCTTC
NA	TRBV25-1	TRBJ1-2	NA	CASSESQQVMTYGYTF	TGTGCCAGCAGTGAATCCCAACAGGTGATGACCTATGGCTACACCTTC
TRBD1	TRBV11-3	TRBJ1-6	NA	CASSPDRGHSPLHF	TGTGCCAGCAGCCCGGACAGGGGCCATTCACCCCTCCACTTT
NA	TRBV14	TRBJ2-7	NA	CASSQGRRGISSNYEQYF	TGTGCCAGCAGCCAAGGGAGACGGGGAATCTCCTCGAACTACGAGCAGTACTTC
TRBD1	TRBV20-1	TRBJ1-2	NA	CSARDRDRGRQYGYTF	TGCAGTGCTAGAGACCGGGACAGGGGGCGGCAGTATGGCTACACCTTC
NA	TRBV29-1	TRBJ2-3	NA	CSVTTDTQYF	TGCAGCGTTACCACAGATACGCAGTATTTT
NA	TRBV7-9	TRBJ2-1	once	CASSLWSPPRDEQFF	TGTGCCAGCAGCCTGTGGAGTCCCCCTAGGGATGAGCAGTTCTTC
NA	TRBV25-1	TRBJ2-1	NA	CASRGNKPSQGTYNEQFF	TGTGCCAGCAGAGGCAACAAGCCCAGCCAGGGAACCTACAATGAGCAGTTCTTC
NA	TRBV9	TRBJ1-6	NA	CASRHKDGSNSPLHF	TGTGCCAGCAGACACAAGGACGGTTCTAATTCACCCCTCCACTTT
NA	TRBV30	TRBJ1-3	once	CALRGGSRNTIYF	TGTGCATTAAGGGGGGGGTCGAGAAACACCATATATTTT
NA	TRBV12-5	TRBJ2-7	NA	CASGLPAGSYEQYF	TGTGCTAGTGGTTTGCCCGCCGGCTCCTACGAGCAGTACTTC
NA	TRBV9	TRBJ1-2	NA	CASRRNDYTF	TGTGCCAGCAGGAGGAACGACTACACCTTC
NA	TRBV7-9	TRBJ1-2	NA	CASSGPTGIADYGYTF	TGTGCCAGCAGCGGGCCGACAGGCATCGCAGACTATGGCTACACCTTC
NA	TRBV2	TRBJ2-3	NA	CATLMGTTQYF	TGTGCCACCCTGATGGGGACAACGCAGTATTTT
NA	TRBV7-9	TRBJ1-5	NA	CASSPLPEVDQPQHF	TGTGCCAGCAGCCCCCTTCCGGAAGTCGATCAGCCCCAGCATTTT
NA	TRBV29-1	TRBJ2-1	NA	CSVEDLNEQFF	TGCAGCGTTGAAGACCTCAATGAGCAGTTCTTC
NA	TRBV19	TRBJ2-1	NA	CASTPDHYNEQFF	TGTGCCAGTACCCCGGACCATTACAATGAGCAGTTCTTC
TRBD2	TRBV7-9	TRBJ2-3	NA	CASSSFGLADTDTQYF	TGTGCCAGCAGTTCCTTCGGACTAGCGGACACAGATACGCAGTATTTT
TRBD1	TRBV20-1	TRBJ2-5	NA	CSASLPIDRGKETQYF	TGCAGTGCCTCCCTTCCAATCGACAGGGGGAAAGAGACCCAGTACTTC
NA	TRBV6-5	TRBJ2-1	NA	CASSSKVPGIYNEQFF	TGTGCCAGCAGTTCCAAGGTCCCAGGTATCTACAATGAGCAGTTCTTC